This TCR beta chain was documented in a study of blood T cell repertoires in COVID-19. A Seattle source enrolled patients during active infection and followed them longitudinally. Trimming removed 0 bases from V and 7 bases from J, with 5 bases in between. The CDR3 covers 13 residues. CDR1 and CDR2 (germline): SGHRS, YFSETQ. TCRdb's table, derived via immunoSEQ multiplex PCR, lists solely in-frame clones and lacks some. The sample contains a few hundred thousand clones, roughly 86% of which appear only once. This chain uses TRBV5-1 with TRBJ1-6; D uncertain. The origin of this receptor is a woman aged 60-70 years with COVID-19, enrolled during active disease. The specimen was peripheral blood. CDR3 sequence (DNA): TGCGCCAGCAGCTTGGGGAGCAATTCACCCCTCCACTTT. This codes for CASSLGSNSPLHF.